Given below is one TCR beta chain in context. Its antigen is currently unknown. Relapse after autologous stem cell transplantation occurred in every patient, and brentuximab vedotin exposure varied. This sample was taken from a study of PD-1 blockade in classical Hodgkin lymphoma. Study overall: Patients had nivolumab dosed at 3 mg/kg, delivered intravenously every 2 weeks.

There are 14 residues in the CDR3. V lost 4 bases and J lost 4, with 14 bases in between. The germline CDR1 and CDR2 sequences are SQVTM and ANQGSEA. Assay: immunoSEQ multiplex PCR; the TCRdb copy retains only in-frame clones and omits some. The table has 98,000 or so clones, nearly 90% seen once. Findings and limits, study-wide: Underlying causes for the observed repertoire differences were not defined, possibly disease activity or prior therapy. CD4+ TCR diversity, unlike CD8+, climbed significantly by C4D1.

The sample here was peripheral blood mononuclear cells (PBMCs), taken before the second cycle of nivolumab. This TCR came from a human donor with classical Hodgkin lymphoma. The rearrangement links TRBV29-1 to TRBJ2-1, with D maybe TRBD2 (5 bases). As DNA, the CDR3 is TGCAGCGTTGGAATGTTAGCGAGATACAATGAGCAGTTCTTC. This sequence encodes CSVGMLARYNEQFF.